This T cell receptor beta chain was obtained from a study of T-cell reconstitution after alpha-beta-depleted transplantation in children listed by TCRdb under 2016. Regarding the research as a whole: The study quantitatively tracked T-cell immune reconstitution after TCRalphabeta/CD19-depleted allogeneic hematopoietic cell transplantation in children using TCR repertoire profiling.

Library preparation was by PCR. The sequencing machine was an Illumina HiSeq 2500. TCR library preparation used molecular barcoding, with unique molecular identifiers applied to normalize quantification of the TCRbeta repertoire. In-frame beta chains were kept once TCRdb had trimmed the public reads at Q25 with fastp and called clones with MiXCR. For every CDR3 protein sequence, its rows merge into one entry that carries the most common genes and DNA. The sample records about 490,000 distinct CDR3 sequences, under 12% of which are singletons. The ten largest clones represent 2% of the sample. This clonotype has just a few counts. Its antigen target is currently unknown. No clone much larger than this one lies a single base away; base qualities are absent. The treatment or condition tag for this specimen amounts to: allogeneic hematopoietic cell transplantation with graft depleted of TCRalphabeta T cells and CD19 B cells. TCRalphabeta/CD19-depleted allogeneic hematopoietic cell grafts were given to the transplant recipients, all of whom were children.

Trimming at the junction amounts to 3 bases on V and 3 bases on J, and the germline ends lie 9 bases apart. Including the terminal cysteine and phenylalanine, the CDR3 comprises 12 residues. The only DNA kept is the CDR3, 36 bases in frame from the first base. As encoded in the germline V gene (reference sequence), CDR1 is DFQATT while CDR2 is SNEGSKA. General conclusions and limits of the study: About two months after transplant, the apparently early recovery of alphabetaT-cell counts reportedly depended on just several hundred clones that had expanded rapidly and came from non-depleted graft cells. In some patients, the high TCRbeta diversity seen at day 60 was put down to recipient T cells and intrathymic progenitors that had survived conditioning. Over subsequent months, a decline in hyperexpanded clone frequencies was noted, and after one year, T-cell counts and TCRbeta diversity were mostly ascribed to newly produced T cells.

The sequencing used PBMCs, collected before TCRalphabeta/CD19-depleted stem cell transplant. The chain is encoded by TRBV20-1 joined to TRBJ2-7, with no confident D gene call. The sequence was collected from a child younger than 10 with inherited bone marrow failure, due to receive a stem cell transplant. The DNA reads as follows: TGCAGTGCTAGGGACGGTGACTACGAGCAGTACTTC. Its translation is CSARDGDYEQYF.